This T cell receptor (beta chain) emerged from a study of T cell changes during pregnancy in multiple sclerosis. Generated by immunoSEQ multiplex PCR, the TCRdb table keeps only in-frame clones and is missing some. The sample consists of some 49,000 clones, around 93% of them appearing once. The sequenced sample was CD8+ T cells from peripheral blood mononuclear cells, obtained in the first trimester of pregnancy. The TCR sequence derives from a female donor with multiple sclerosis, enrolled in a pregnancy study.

This chain's CDR3 is CASSFLGSSYEQYF. The CDR3 bases are TGTGCCAGCAGCTTCTTGGGGAGCTCCTACGAGCAGTACTTC. V is TRBV7-9 and J is TRBJ2-7, with a tentative D call TRBD2 (5 bases). The CDR3 runs to 14 residues. Germline-derived CDR1 and CDR2 are SEHNR and FQNEAQ (reference sequence). V was pared by 3 bases and J by 0 bases, with 9 bases between.